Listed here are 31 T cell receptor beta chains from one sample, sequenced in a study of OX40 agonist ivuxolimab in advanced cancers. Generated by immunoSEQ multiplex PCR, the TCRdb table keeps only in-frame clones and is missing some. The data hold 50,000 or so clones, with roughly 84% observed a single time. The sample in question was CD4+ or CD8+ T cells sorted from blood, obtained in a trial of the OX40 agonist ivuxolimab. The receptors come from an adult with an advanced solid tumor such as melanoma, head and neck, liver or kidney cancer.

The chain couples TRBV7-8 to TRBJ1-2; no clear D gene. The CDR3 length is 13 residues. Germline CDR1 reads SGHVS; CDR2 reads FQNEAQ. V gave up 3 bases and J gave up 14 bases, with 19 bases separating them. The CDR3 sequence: CASSLEGGRKETF. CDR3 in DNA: TGTGCCAGCAGCTTGGAGGGCGGTCGAAAGGAGACCTTC.

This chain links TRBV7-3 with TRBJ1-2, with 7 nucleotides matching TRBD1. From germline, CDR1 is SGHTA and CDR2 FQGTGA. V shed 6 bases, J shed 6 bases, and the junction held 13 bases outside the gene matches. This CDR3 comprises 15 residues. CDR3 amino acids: CASSLGPGGGNGYTF. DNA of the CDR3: TGTGCCAGCAGTTTAGGGCCAGGGGGAGGGAATGGCTACACCTTC.

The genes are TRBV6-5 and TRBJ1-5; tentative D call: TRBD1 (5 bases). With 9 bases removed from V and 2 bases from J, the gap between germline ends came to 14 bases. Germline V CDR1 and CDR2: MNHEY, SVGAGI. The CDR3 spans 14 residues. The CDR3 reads CARGGGGGNQPQHF. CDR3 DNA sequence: TGTGCCAGAGGAGGTGGGGGGGGCAATCAGCCCCAGCATTTT.

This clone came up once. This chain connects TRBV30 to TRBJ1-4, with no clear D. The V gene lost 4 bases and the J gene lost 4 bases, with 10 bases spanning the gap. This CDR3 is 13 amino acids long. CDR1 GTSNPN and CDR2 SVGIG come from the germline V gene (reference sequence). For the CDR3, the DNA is TGTGCCTGGACGGAGGGCCATAATGAAAAACTGTTTTTT. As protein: CAWTEGHNEKLFF.

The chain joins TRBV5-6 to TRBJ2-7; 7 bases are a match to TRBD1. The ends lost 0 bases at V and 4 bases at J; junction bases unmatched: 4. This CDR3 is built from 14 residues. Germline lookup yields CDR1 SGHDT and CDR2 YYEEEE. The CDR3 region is CASSLEQGQYEQYF. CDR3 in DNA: TGTGCCAGCAGCTTGGAACAGGGGCAATACGAGCAGTACTTC.

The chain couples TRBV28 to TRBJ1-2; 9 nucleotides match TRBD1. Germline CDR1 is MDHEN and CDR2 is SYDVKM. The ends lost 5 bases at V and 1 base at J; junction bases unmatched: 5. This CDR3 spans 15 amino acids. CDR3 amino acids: CASSPGDRDNYGYTF. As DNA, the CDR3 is TGTGCCAGCAGTCCCGGGGACAGGGATAACTATGGCTACACCTTC.

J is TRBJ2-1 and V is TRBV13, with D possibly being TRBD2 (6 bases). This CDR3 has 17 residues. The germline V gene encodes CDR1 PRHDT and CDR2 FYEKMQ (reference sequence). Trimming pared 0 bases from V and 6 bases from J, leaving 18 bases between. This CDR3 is CASSLGGDVGRFNEQFF. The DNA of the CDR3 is TGTGCCAGCAGCTTAGGCGGGGATGTAGGGAGGTTCAATGAGCAGTTCTTC.

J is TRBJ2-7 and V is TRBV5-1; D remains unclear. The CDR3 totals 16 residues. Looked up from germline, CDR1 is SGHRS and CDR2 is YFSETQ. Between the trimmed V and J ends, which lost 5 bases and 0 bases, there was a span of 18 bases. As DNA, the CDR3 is TGCGCCAGCAGTAGGGAACAGATATTCTCCTCCTACGAGCAGTACTTC. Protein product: CASSREQIFSSYEQYF.

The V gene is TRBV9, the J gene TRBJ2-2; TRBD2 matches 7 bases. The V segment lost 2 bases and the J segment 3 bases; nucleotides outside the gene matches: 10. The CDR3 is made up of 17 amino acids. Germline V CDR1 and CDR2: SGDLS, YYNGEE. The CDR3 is CASSVAASGFYTGELFF. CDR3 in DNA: TGTGCCAGCAGCGTCGCGGCTAGCGGTTTTTACACCGGGGAGCTGTTTTTT.

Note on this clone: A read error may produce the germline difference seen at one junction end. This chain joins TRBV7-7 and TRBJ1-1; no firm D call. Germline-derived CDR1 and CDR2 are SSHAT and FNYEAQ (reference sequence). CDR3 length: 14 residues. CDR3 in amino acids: CASSLEGIFTEAFF. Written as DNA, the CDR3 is TGTGCTAGCAGCTTAGAAGGAATTTTCACTGAAGCTTTCTTT.

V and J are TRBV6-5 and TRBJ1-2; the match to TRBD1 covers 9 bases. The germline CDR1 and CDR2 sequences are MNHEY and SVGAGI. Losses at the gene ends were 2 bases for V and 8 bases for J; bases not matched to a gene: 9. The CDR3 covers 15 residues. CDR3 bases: TGTGCCAGCAGTTACAGGGACAGGGCAGGCCGCGGCTACACCTTC. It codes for CASSYRDRAGRGYTF.

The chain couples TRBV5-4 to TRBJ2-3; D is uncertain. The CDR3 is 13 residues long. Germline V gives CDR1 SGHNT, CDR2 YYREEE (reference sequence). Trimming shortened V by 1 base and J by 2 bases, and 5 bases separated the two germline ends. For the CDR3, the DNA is TGTGCCAGCAGCTTGATCTACACAGATACGCAGTATTTT. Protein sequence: CASSLIYTDTQYF.

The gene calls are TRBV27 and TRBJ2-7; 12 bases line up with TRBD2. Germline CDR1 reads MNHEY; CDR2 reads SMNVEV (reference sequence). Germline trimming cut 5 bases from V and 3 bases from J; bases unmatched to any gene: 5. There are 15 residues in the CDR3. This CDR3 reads CASSQGLAGLYEQYF. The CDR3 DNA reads TGTGCCAGCAGTCAAGGACTAGCGGGACTCTACGAGCAGTACTTC.

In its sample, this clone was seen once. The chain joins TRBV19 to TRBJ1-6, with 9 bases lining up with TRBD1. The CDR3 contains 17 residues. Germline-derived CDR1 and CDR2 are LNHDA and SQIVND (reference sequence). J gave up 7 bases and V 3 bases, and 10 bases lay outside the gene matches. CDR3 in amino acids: CASSIGTGIRENSPLHF. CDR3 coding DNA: TGTGCCAGTAGTATTGGGACAGGGATTCGGGAAAATTCACCCCTCCACTTT.

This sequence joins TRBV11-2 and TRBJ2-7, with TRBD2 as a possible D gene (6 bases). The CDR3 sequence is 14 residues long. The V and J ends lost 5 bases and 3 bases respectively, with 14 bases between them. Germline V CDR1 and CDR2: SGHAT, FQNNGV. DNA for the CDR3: TGTGCCAGCAGCCGAACCGATAGCGGCTACGAGCAGTACTTC. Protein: CASSRTDSGYEQYF.

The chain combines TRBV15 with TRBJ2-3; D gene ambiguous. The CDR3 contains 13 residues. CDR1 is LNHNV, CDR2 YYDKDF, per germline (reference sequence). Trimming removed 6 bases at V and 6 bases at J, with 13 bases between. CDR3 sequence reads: CATSPQYEDTQYF. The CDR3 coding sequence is TGTGCCACCAGTCCTCAATACGAGGATACGCAGTATTTT. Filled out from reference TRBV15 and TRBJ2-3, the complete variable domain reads DAMVIQNPRYQVTQFGKPVTLSCSQTLNHNVMYWYQQKSSQAPKLLFHYYDKDFNNEADTPDNFQSRRPNTSFCFLDIRSPGLGDTAMYLCATSPQYEDTQYFGPGTRLTVL.

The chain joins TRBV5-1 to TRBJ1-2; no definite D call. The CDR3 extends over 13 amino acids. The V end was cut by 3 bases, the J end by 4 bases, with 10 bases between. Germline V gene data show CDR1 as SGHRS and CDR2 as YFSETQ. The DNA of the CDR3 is TGCGCCAGCAGCTCCAGTGAGGTCTATGGCTACACCTTC. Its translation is CASSSSEVYGYTF.

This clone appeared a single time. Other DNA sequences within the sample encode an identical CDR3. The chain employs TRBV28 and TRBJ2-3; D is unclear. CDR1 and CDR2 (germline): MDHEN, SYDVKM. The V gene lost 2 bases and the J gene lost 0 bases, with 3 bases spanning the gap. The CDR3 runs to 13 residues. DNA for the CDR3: TGTGCCAGCAGTTTACGGAGCACAGATACGCAGTATTTT. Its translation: CASSLRSTDTQYF.

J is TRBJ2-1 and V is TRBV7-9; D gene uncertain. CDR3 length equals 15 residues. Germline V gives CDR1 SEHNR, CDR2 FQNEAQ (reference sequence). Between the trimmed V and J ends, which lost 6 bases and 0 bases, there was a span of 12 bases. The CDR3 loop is CASSVRWSSYNEQFF. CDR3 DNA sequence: TGTGCCAGCAGTGTTAGATGGAGCTCCTACAATGAGCAGTTCTTC.

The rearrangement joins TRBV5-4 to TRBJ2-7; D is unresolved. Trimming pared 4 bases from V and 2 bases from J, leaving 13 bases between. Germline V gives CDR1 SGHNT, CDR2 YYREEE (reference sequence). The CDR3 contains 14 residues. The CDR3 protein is CASSIRNAAYEQYF. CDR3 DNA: TGTGCCAGCAGCATCAGGAATGCGGCCTACGAGCAGTACTTC.

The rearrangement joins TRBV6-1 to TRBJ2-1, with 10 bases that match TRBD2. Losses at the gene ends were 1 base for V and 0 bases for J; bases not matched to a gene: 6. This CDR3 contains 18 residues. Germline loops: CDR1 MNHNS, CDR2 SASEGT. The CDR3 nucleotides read TGTGCCAGCAGTGAAGTAGCGGGGGGCCCAAGCTCCTACAATGAGCAGTTCTTC. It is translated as CASSEVAGGPSSYNEQFF.

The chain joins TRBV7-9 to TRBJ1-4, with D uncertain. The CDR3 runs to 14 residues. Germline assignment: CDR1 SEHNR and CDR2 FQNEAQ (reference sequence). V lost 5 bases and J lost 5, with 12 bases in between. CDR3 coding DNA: TGTGCCAGCAGCCCCAGCGGGCGGAATGAAAAACTGTTTTTT. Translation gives CASSPSGRNEKLFF.

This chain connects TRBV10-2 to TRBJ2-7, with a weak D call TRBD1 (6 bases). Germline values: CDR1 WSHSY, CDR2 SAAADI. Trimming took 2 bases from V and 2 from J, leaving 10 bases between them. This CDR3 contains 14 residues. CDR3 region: CASSEDRLTYEQYF. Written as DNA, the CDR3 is TGCGCCAGCAGTGAGGACAGGCTAACCTACGAGCAGTACTTC.

The CDR3 region has the DNA TGTGCCACCAGCATCATAGGACAGGGGGCGCGTCGAAAGAATGACGAGCAGTACTTC. This gives the protein CATSIIGQGARRKNDEQYF. The V and J genes are TRBV15 and TRBJ2-5; 11 nucleotides agree with TRBD1. The assigned J gene may be wrong: the sequence end matches TRBJ2-7 better. Germline V gene data show CDR1 as LNHNV and CDR2 as YYDKDF (reference sequence). The CDR3 has 19 amino acids.

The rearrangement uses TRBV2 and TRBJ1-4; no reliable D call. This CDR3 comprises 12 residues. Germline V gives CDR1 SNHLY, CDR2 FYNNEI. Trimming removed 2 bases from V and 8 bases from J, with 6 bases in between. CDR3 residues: CASSEFGEKLFF. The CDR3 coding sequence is TGTGCCAGCAGTGAATTCGGGGAAAAACTGTTTTTT.

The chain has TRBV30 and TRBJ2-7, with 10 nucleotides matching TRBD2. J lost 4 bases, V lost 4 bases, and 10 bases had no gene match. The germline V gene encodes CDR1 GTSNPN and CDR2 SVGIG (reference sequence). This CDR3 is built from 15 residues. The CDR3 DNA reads TGTGCCTGGACCCCCGGACTAGCGGTTCCTTACGAGCAGTACTTC. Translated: CAWTPGLAVPYEQYF.

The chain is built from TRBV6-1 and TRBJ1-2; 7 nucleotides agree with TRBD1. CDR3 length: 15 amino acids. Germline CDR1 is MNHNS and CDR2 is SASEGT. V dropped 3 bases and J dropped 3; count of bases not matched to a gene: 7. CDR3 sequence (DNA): TGTGCCAGCAGTGATTTTTGGCAGGGGGACTATGGCTACACCTTC. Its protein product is CASSDFWQGDYGYTF.

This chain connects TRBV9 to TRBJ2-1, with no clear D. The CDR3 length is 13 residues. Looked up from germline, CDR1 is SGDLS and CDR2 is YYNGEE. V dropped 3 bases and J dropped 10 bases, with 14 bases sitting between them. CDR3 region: CASSGVLYAEQFF. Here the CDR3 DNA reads TGTGCCAGCAGCGGCGTTTTGTATGCCGAGCAGTTCTTC.

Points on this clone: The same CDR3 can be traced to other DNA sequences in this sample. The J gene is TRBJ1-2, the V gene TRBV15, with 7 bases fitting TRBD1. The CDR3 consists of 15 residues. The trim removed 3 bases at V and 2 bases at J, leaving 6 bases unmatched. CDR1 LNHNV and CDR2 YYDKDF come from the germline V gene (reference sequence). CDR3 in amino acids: CATSRALTGNYGYTF. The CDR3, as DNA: TGTGCCACCAGCAGGGCACTGACAGGGAACTATGGCTACACCTTC. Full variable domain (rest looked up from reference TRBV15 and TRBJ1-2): DAMVIQNPRYQVTQFGKPVTLSCSQTLNHNVMYWYQQKSSQAPKLLFHYYDKDFNNEADTPDNFQSRRPNTSFCFLDIRSPGLGDTAMYLCATSRALTGNYGYTFGSGTRLTVV.

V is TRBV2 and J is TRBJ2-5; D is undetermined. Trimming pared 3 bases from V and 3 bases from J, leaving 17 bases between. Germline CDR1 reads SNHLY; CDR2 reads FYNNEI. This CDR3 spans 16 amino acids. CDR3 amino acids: CASSDPGHSLEETQYF. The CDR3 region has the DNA TGTGCCAGCAGTGACCCAGGTCACTCCTTGGAAGAGACCCAGTACTTC.

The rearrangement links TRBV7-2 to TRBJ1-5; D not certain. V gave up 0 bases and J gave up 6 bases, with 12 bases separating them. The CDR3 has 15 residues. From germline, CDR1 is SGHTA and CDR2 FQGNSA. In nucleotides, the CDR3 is TGTGCCAGCAGCTTAGCCCCCACGGGAGGTCAGCCCCAGCATTTT. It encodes CASSLAPTGGQPQHF.